This TCR beta chain was documented in a study of neurological immune-mediated disorders. Libraries from sorted cells used 900,000 or so T cells (CD4+ or CD8+). Every sequencing run returned over 190 million TCR-beta sequences, which were derived from 15-18 subjects. TCRdb itself ran the 5' RACE reads through MiXCR, one entry per CDR3 protein. The sample lists fewer than 50,000 distinct CDR3 sequences, roughly 15% occurring once. This clonotype was seen ten or more times. The V gene's germline CDR1 is KGHSH and CDR2 LQKENI. The ends lost 6 bases at V and 11 bases at J; junction bases unmatched: 15. This CDR3 spans 14 amino acids.

The chain uses TRBV18 and TRBJ1-1; 7 bases fit TRBD1. The sequencing input was CD4+ T cells from blood. The receptor's source is a woman aged 55-75 years with HTLV-1-associated myelopathy (HAM/TSP). The CDR3 DNA is TGTGCCAGCTCCCCCCGGGACAGCGAAGTTTCGGCTTTCTTT. As protein: CASSPRDSEVSAFF.